Following are 13 T cell receptor beta chains from one sample sequenced in a study of blood T cell repertoires in COVID-19. The table came from immunoSEQ multiplex PCR; TCRdb's copy has only in-frame clones and leaves some out. This table has about 80,000 clones, 88% appearing once. The sequenced sample was peripheral blood. These receptors all stem from a woman of 80 years or more with acute or convalescent COVID-19.

The CDR3 loop is CASSSLTSSPYEQYF. CDR3 DNA: TGCGCCAGCAGCTCCTTGACTAGCTCCCCCTACGAGCAGTACTTC. The rearrangement uses TRBV5-1 and TRBJ2-7; 7 bases are shared with TRBD2. Germline CDR1 is SGHRS and CDR2 is YFSETQ. This CDR3 comprises 15 residues. V shed 3 bases, J shed 2 bases, and the junction held 8 bases outside the gene matches.

The chain uses TRBV2 and TRBJ1-2, with a tentative D call TRBD1 (5 bases). Germline V lookup: CDR1 SNHLY, CDR2 FYNNEI. This CDR3 region has 12 residues. V was clipped by 3 bases and J by 6 bases, with 8 bases between them. The CDR3 DNA reads as TGTGCCAGCAGTGAGTCAGGGCATGGCTACACCTTC. This sequence encodes CASSESGHGYTF. Full variable domain (missing parts from reference TRBV2 and TRBJ1-2): EPEVTQTPSHQVTQMGQEVILRCVPISNHLYFYWYRQILGQKVEFLVSFYNNEISEKSEIFDDQFSVERPDGSNFTLKIRSTKLEDSAMYFCASSESGHGYTFGSGTRLTVV.

The chain links TRBV19 to TRBJ2-4; 13 nucleotides align to TRBD2. Per germline, CDR1 LNHDA and CDR2 SQIVND (reference sequence). CDR3 size: 15 residues. The V segment lost 8 bases and the J segment 7 bases; nucleotides outside the gene matches: 8. CDR3 in amino acids: CASRGLAGDLNIQYF. As DNA, the CDR3 is TGTGCCAGTCGCGGACTAGCGGGAGATCTGAACATTCAGTACTTC.

The chain carries TRBV19 and TRBJ1-2, with D tentatively TRBD1 (6 bases). V lost 4 bases, J lost 5 bases, and 17 bases lay in between. The CDR3 covers 15 residues. CDR1 is LNHDA, CDR2 SQIVND, per germline (reference sequence). The CDR3 sequence is CASSTRGQTLYGYTF. Here the CDR3 DNA reads TGTGCCAGTAGTACTAGGGGACAAACCCTTTATGGCTACACCTTC.

The chain employs TRBV6-6 and TRBJ2-2; 8 bases agree with TRBD1. CDR1 and CDR2 from the germline V gene are MNHNY and SVGAGI (reference sequence). Trimming removed 7 bases from V and 7 bases from J; junction bases left unmatched: 8. The CDR3 has 14 residues. CDR3 sequence (DNA): TGTGCCAGCACGTCGGGACAGGTCCACGGGGAGCTGTTTTTT. Its protein is CASTSGQVHGELFF.

This clone showed up just a few times. The V call is TRBV6-5, the J call TRBJ1-5; tentative D call: TRBD1 (6 bases). V was trimmed by 6 bases and J by 6 bases, leaving 18 bases between them. This CDR3 is 15 amino acids long. CDR1 is MNHEY and CDR2 is SVGAGI in the germline V gene. The CDR3: CASRPLQGRSQPQHF. The CDR3, as DNA: TGTGCCAGCAGACCGTTACAGGGTAGAAGTCAGCCCCAGCATTTT.

Concerning this clone: This sample includes further DNA sequences coding for the same CDR3. The chain recombines TRBV7-2 with TRBJ2-7; the match to TRBD1 covers 9 bases. CDR3 length: 15 amino acids. Trimming took 0 bases from V and 2 from J; bases not matched to a gene: 2. Germline V gene sequence: CDR1 SGHTA, CDR2 FQGNSA. CDR3 nucleotides: TGTGCCAGCAGCTTAGCGGGACAGGGTACCTACGAGCAGTACTTC. Protein sequence: CASSLAGQGTYEQYF.

V is TRBV5-1 and J is TRBJ1-2, with 9 bases fitting TRBD1. V lost 4 bases to trimming and J lost 3 bases; unmatched junction nucleotides: 4. Germline CDR1 is SGHRS and CDR2 is YFSETQ. The CDR3 length is 14 residues. The CDR3, as DNA: TGCGCCAGCAGCAAGACAGGGGGAGACTATGGCTACACCTTC. It translates to CASSKTGGDYGYTF.

This sequence joins TRBV9 and TRBJ1-2; 9 bases line up with TRBD1. Germline V CDR1 and CDR2: SGDLS, YYNGEE. V lost 0 bases, J lost 7 bases, and 13 bases stayed unmatched. This CDR3 has 17 residues. The CDR3: CASSVGGQGPDLRGYTF. The CDR3 DNA reads TGTGCCAGCAGCGTAGGGGGACAGGGTCCCGACCTACGTGGCTACACCTTC.

The CDR3 coding sequence is TGTGCCAGCAGTCCGGGACTAGGGGCAGATACGCAGTATTTT. This sequence encodes CASSPGLGADTQYF. This chain links TRBV6-5 with TRBJ2-3, with 8 positions matching TRBD2. The V gene's germline CDR1 is MNHEY and CDR2 SVGAGI. With V trimmed by 5 bases and J by 4 bases, 5 bases remained unmatched. The CDR3 consists of 14 residues.

Written as DNA, the CDR3 is TGTGCCAGTAGTATAGATAGACAGCCGAACACTGAAGCTTTCTTT. Its translation is CASSIDRQPNTEAFF. The chain employs TRBV19 and TRBJ1-1; D possibly corresponds to TRBD1 (5 bases). Germline CDR1 is LNHDA and CDR2 is SQIVND (reference sequence). The CDR3 is 15 residues long. The V end lost 0 bases, the J end lost 1 base, and 9 bases lay between the germline ends.

This clone has more than one count but fewer than ten. The chain links TRBV2 to TRBJ2-5; 10 bases agree with TRBD2. Germline trimming cut 4 bases from V and 4 bases from J; bases unmatched to any gene: 6. The germline gives CDR1 SNHLY, CDR2 FYNNEI. This CDR3 is built from 15 residues. The CDR3 coding sequence is TGTGCCAGCAGTGGGGTACTAGCGGGGTTAGAGACCCAGTACTTC. This codes for CASSGVLAGLETQYF.

This chain links TRBV5-1 with TRBJ2-7; 10 bases align to TRBD2. Germline CDR1 reads SGHRS; CDR2 reads YFSETQ. The V gene end was trimmed by 0 bases and the J gene end by 9 bases; junction bases not matched to a gene: 9. The CDR3 spans 15 residues. The CDR3 loop is CASSLEGTSVRSQYF. The DNA of the CDR3 is TGCGCCAGCAGCTTGGAAGGGACTAGCGTCCGGTCGCAGTACTTC.